The 32 T cell receptor beta chains listed next were all sequenced from one sample in a study of blood T cell repertoires in COVID-19. Produced via immunoSEQ multiplex PCR; TCRdb's table is partial and in-frame only. Seen here are under 200,000 clones, 83% observed once, and the top ten hold about 1.5%. Material: peripheral blood. These receptor sequences come from a human donor in a cohort sampled during active COVID-19.

This chain joins TRBV24-1 and TRBJ2-1; TRBD1 matches at 12 bases. The V segment lost 4 bases and the J segment 8 bases; nucleotides outside the gene matches: 5. The germline V gene encodes CDR1 KGHDR and CDR2 SFDVKD. The CDR3 runs to 15 residues. This chain's CDR3 is CATSDRDRGPDEQFF. For the CDR3, the DNA is TGTGCCACCAGTGACCGGGACAGGGGGCCAGATGAGCAGTTCTTC.

The rearrangement links TRBV2 to TRBJ2-2; 11 bases match TRBD2. Unmatched junction bases numbered 4, after V lost 6 bases and J lost 4 bases. Per germline, CDR1 SNHLY and CDR2 FYNNEI. CDR3 length: 15 amino acids. CDR3 loop: CASRLAGGGTGELFF. The DNA for the CDR3 is TGTGCCAGCAGGCTAGCGGGAGGAGGCACCGGGGAGCTGTTTTTT.

The chain has TRBV2 and TRBJ1-2; 9 nucleotides match TRBD1. This CDR3 comprises 15 residues. V trimming: 7 bases; J trimming: 5 bases; junction bases outside the gene matches: 11. Germline V gene lookup returns CDR1 SNHLY and CDR2 FYNNEI. The CDR3 bases are TGTGCCAGCAACCCGGACAGGGGTAATGGGTATGGCTACACCTTC. This codes for CASNPDRGNGYGYTF. The variable domain in full, with the rest retrieved from reference TRBV2 and TRBJ1-2, is EPEVTQTPSHQVTQMGQEVILRCVPISNHLYFYWYRQILGQKVEFLVSFYNNEISEKSEIFDDQFSVERPDGSNFTLKIRSTKLEDSAMYFCASNPDRGNGYGYTFGSGTRLTVV.

The CDR3 loop is CASNRDRAYGYTF. The CDR3 coding sequence is TGTGCCAGTAATAGGGACAGGGCTTATGGCTACACCTTC. The chain couples TRBV19 to TRBJ1-2; TRBD1 matches at 9 bases. CDR1 and CDR2 (germline): LNHDA, SQIVND (reference sequence). V gave up 7 bases and J gave up 5 bases; unmatched junction bases: 5. The CDR3 covers 13 residues.

The J gene is TRBJ1-5, the V gene TRBV19; a weak D match, TRBD1 (6 bases). Between the trimmed V and J ends, which lost 6 bases and 2 bases, there was a span of 14 bases. Per germline, CDR1 LNHDA and CDR2 SQIVND (reference sequence). The CDR3 is 15 amino acids. The CDR3 DNA reads as TGTGCCAGTAGATTCGACAGGAGAGGCAATCAGCCCCAGCATTTT. Protein product: CASRFDRRGNQPQHF.

This clone appeared a few times. The genes are TRBV9 and TRBJ2-7; 10 nucleotides line up with TRBD2. The CDR3 is 14 amino acids. The junction had 2 bases not matched to a gene; V was cut back by 3 bases and J by 2 bases. CDR1 is SGDLS, CDR2 YYNGEE, per germline. The chain's CDR3 is CASSASGGAYEQYF. The CDR3 DNA reads TGTGCCAGCAGCGCCAGCGGGGGGGCCTACGAGCAGTACTTC.

V is TRBV10-2 and J is TRBJ2-2, with 9 positions matching TRBD1. The germline gives CDR1 WSHSY, CDR2 SAAADI. The CDR3 runs 13 residues. Losses at the gene ends were 11 bases for V and 6 bases for J; bases not matched to a gene: 7. CDR3 amino acids: CAARTGEAGELFF. The CDR3 region has the DNA TGCGCCGCTAGGACAGGGGAGGCCGGGGAGCTGTTTTTT.

The CDR3 bases are TGTGCCAGCAGCCCAGGACTCCACCAAAGTGAGAGGGAGCAGTACTTC. This sequence encodes CASSPGLHQSEREQYF. The chain joins TRBV4-2 to TRBJ2-7; perhaps TRBD2 as D (5 bases). Germline V gene lookup returns CDR1 LGHNA and CDR2 YNFKEQ. The CDR3 is 16 amino acids. Trimming removed 4 bases from V and 7 bases from J, with 23 bases in between.

The count of this clone is one. V usage is TRBV11-1 and J usage is TRBJ2-7; TRBD2 is a possible D gene (5 bases). Trimming left V 5 bases short and J 0 bases short, with 17 bases between. Per the germline V gene, CDR1 is SGHAT and CDR2 is FQDESV (reference sequence). The CDR3 has 16 amino acids. CDR3 sequence reads: CASSPRAGRGSYEQYF. CDR3 nucleotide sequence: TGTGCCAGCAGCCCCCGGGCAGGACGGGGCTCCTACGAGCAGTACTTC.

This rearrangement joins TRBV5-8 to TRBJ1-2, with D possibly TRBD1 on 5 matching bases. CDR1 and CDR2 from the germline V gene are SGHTS and YDEGEE. The germline V and J ends were trimmed by 0 bases and 4 bases, with 13 bases remaining between them. The CDR3 length is 15 residues. This CDR3 is CASSLGTIGGYGYTF. The CDR3 DNA sequence: TGTGCCAGCAGCTTGGGAACCATCGGGGGCTATGGCTACACCTTC.

The chain couples TRBV5-5 to TRBJ1-5, with TRBD1 matching over 7 bases. Germline V gene lookup returns CDR1 SGHKS and CDR2 YYEKEE (reference sequence). This CDR3 comprises 15 residues. V shed 4 bases, J shed 0 bases, and the junction held 4 bases outside the gene matches. CDR3 bases: TGTGCCAGCAGCAGGACAGGACTTAGCAATCAGCCCCAGCATTTT. As protein: CASSRTGLSNQPQHF.

This clone was observed a handful of times. The chain joins TRBV7-2 to TRBJ1-4; no firm D call. CDR1 and CDR2 (germline): SGHTA, FQGNSA. The ends were cut back, 0 bases at V and 2 bases at J, with 7 bases in the middle. The CDR3 is made up of 15 amino acids. CDR3 loop: CASSLAGVTNEKLFF. CDR3 DNA sequence: TGTGCCAGCAGCTTAGCCGGGGTCACTAATGAAAAACTGTTTTTT.

The J gene is TRBJ2-3, the V gene TRBV19; 11 bases align to TRBD2. CDR1 is LNHDA, CDR2 SQIVND, per germline (reference sequence). This CDR3 is 16 amino acids long. V lost 4 bases to trimming and J lost 4 bases; unmatched junction nucleotides: 7. Here the CDR3 reads CASSKELAGVPDTQYF. CDR3 nucleotides: TGTGCCAGTAGTAAGGAACTAGCGGGAGTGCCAGATACGCAGTATTTT.

This sequence joins TRBV12-1 and TRBJ1-2; the tabulated D call, TRBD1, remains unverified against the DNA. TRBV12-1 is designated a pseudogene. The CDR3 is 15 amino acids. This chain's CDR3 is CASSRGTGGHYGYTF. CDR3 in DNA: TGTGCCAGCAGCCGCGGGACAGGGGGGCACTATGGCTACACCTTC.

This rearrangement joins TRBV6-6 to TRBJ1-2; 9 nucleotides line up with TRBD1. This CDR3 spans 14 amino acids. With 4 bases clipped from V and 4 bases from J, the junction kept 4 bases outside the gene matches. Germline V CDR1 and CDR2: MNHNY, SVGAGI (reference sequence). This chain's CDR3 is CASSSDRGSYGYTF. The CDR3 DNA reads as TGTGCCAGCAGTTCGGACAGGGGTAGCTATGGCTACACCTTC.

The CDR3 protein is CASSRLRDTYNQPQHF. The CDR3 nucleotides read TGCGCCAGCAGTCGCTTGAGAGACACTTACAATCAGCCCCAGCATTTT. V gene TRBV10-2 combines with J gene TRBJ1-5, with D hard to call. V lost 5 bases and J 3 bases, leaving 17 bases between the germline ends. The germline CDR1 and CDR2 sequences are WSHSY and SAAADI. The CDR3 sequence is 16 residues long.

The rearrangement joins TRBV7-9 to TRBJ2-5; perhaps TRBD1 as D (6 bases). Germline CDR1 and CDR2: SEHNR and FQNEAQ (reference sequence). Trimming took 5 bases from V and 2 from J, leaving 9 bases between them. The CDR3 has 13 residues. Here the CDR3 reads CASSLDSQETQYF. As DNA, the CDR3 is TGTGCCAGCAGCCTGGACAGTCAAGAGACCCAGTACTTC.

As DNA, the CDR3 is TGTGCCAGCAGCATCCAGGAGACTAGCGGGGGCCGGGATACGCAGTATTTT. This translates into CASSIQETSGGRDTQYF. The chain carries TRBV9 and TRBJ2-3, with TRBD2 identical over 12 bases. CDR1 and CDR2 (germline): SGDLS, YYNGEE. V dropped 4 bases and J dropped 6; count of bases not matched to a gene: 12. The CDR3 covers 17 residues.

The V gene is TRBV6-2 or TRBV6-3, the J gene TRBJ1-1; D remains ambiguous. Germline V gene data show CDR1 as MNHEY and CDR2 as SVGEGT. Trimming took 2 bases from V and 7 from J, leaving 5 bases between them. The CDR3 loop spans 11 amino acids. CDR3 coding DNA: TGTGCCAGCAGTTACACGGGTGAAGCTTTCTTT. Its translation: CASSYTGEAFF.

This sequence joins TRBV9 and TRBJ1-1; TRBD1 agrees at 7 bases. CDR3 length equals 12 residues. Germline V gene sequence: CDR1 SGDLS, CDR2 YYNGEE. After removal of 4 bases from V and 8 bases from J, the junction contained 5 bases not matched to a gene. CDR3 sequence reads: CASSRQGFEAFF. Written as DNA, the CDR3 is TGTGCCAGCAGCCGACAGGGTTTCGAAGCTTTCTTT.

The chain joins TRBV19 to TRBJ1-5; tentatively, D is TRBD1 (5 bases). V lost 8 bases and J 4 bases, leaving 30 bases between the germline ends. The CDR3 totals 19 residues. Germline V gene sequence: CDR1 LNHDA, CDR2 SQIVND (reference sequence). Here the CDR3 reads CASFPSPLGHLTSNQPQHF. The CDR3 region has the DNA TGTGCCAGTTTCCCAAGTCCGCTCGGACACCTAACGTCGAATCAGCCCCAGCATTTT.

V usage is TRBV25-1 and J usage is TRBJ2-7; 8 nucleotides match TRBD2. V lost 8 bases to trimming and J lost 1 base; unmatched junction nucleotides: 10. The germline CDR1 and CDR2 sequences are MGHDK and SYGVNS. The CDR3 has 15 residues. CDR3 loop: CASQFTSGGSYEQYF. The CDR3 nucleotides are TGTGCCAGCCAATTTACGAGCGGGGGATCCTACGAGCAGTACTTC.

This chain joins TRBV11-2 and TRBJ2-3, with 7 bases identical to TRBD2. Trimming cost V 5 bases and J 0 bases; bases outside gene matches: 11. The CDR3 length is 17 residues. Germline CDR1 reads SGHAT; CDR2 reads FQNNGV. This CDR3 is CASSPRDYRSSTDTQYF. In DNA, the CDR3 is TGTGCCAGCAGCCCCCGGGACTACCGCTCTAGCACAGATACGCAGTATTTT. Complete variable domain (other parts from reference TRBV11-2 and TRBJ2-3): EAGVAQSPRYKIIEKRQSVAFWCNPISGHATLYWYQQILGQGPKLLIQFQNNGVVDDSQLPKDRFSAERLKGVDSTLKIQPAKLEDSAVYLCASSPRDYRSSTDTQYFGPGTRLTVL.

The chain recombines TRBV27 with TRBJ2-7, with D possibly TRBD1 on 5 matching bases. The CDR3 extends over 19 amino acids. V was clipped by 2 bases and J by 2 bases, with 25 bases between them. CDR1 is MNHEY, CDR2 SMNVEV, per germline (reference sequence). The CDR3 is CASSLALPTPETVPYEQYF. The CDR3 DNA follows: TGTGCCAGCAGTTTAGCCCTCCCAACTCCGGAGACAGTACCCTACGAGCAGTACTTC.

The chain has TRBV9 and TRBJ2-2, with D possibly TRBD1 on 5 matching bases. In germline, CDR1 is SGDLS, CDR2 YYNGEE. Trimming took 5 bases from V and 4 from J, leaving 15 bases between them. This CDR3 spans 15 amino acids. The CDR3 region is CASRTGSVSTGELFF. CDR3 coding DNA: TGTGCCAGCAGAACAGGTTCCGTATCCACCGGGGAGCTGTTTTTT.

J is TRBJ2-7 and V is TRBV29-1; D is possibly TRBD1 (5 bases). CDR1 and CDR2 (germline): SQVTM, ANQGSEA. There are 14 residues in the CDR3. V lost 0 bases to trimming and J lost 5 bases, with 14 bases between them. The CDR3 is CSVEETGRVDEQYF. CDR3 DNA: TGCAGCGTTGAAGAAACAGGTAGAGTGGACGAGCAGTACTTC.

This rearrangement joins TRBV11-1 to TRBJ1-1, with D maybe TRBD1 (5 bases). The CDR3 totals 14 residues. V lost 0 bases and J lost 1, with 6 bases in between. Germline CDR1 and CDR2: SGHAT and FQDESV (reference sequence). The CDR3, as DNA: TGTGCCAGCAGCTTAGCAGGGGCGAACACTGAAGCTTTCTTT. This translates into CASSLAGANTEAFF.

This clone has only one observation. CDR3 in DNA: TGTGCCAGCAGCCGGACAGGGGACATAGCCCAGCATTTT. Its translation is CASSRTGDIAQHF. The chain links TRBV6-5 to TRBJ1-5; the match to TRBD1 covers 9 bases. CDR3 size: 13 residues. Looked up from germline, CDR1 is MNHEY and CDR2 is SVGAGI. The trim removed 6 bases at V and 11 bases at J, leaving 8 bases unmatched.

The chain combines TRBV4-3 with TRBJ1-2; TRBD1 agrees at 7 bases. CDR3 length equals 15 residues. Germline CDR1 LGHNA, CDR2 YSLEER. The V and J ends lost 0 bases and 7 bases, in that order; junction bases with no gene match: 8. The CDR3 loop reads CASSQELQGRSGYTF. As DNA, the CDR3 is TGCGCCAGCAGCCAAGAGCTACAGGGGCGGTCTGGCTACACCTTC.

This clone was detected only a few times. The rearrangement links TRBV2 to TRBJ1-5; possible D gene TRBD1, 5 bases. Germline CDR1 is SNHLY and CDR2 is FYNNEI. Trimming shortened V by 6 bases and J by 3 bases, and 9 bases separated the two germline ends. The CDR3 extends over 13 amino acids. CDR3 region: CASRRQLNQPQHF. Here the CDR3 DNA reads TGTGCCAGCAGGCGACAGCTCAATCAGCCCCAGCATTTT.

The chain employs TRBV3-1 (or the pseudogene TRBV3-2) and TRBJ1-2; D is ambiguous. Germline CDR1 and CDR2: LGHDT and YNNKEL (reference sequence). V lost 0 bases and J 5 bases, leaving 13 bases between the germline ends. The length of the CDR3 is 15 residues. CDR3 nucleotide sequence: TGTGCCAGCAGCCAAGAACGTATCCGGGGTTATGGCTACACCTTC. Translated, it gives CASSQERIRGYGYTF.

The V and J genes are TRBV19 and TRBJ1-3, with TRBD1 matching over 12 bases. CDR1 is LNHDA, CDR2 SQIVND, per germline (reference sequence). The CDR3 is made up of 16 amino acids. The CDR3 region has the DNA TGTCCAAGGGGACAGGGGGCCAAAGGGTCTGGAAACACCATATATTTT. It yields the protein CPRGQGAKGSGNTIYF.